This is a list of T cell receptor beta chains from one sample in a study of vaccination and CD4 T cells after COVID-19. TCRdb re-derived calls from the PCR reads in MiXCR, one entry per CDR3 protein. This sample yields about 15,000 distinct CDR3 sequences, of which less than 40% are seen a single time; 15% to 18% belongs to the top ten. Their specific antigens are unknown. The specimen was cultured CD4+ T cells from blood. The receptors stem from a human donor with COVID-19. The CDR3 runs from the conserved cysteine through the conserved F or W. D genes are given only for firm matches. A row's size may be missing; if present it is once, few, many or a size class.

>TRBJ1-4|.|.|TRBV11-3
CASSLDHGVATNEKLFF
TGTGCCAGCAGCTTAGATCACGGAGTTGCAACTAATGAAAAACTGTTTTTT
>TRBJ2-3|.|.|TRBV6-1
CASSEQGPGPTDTQYF
TGTGCCAGCAGTGAACAGGGACCGGGGCCCACAGATACGCAGTATTTT
>TRBJ1-1|.|.|TRBV10-2
CASSESRGTEAFF
TGCGCCAGCAGTGAGTCGAGGGGGACTGAAGCTTTCTTT
>TRBJ2-5|TRBD1|.|TRBV29-1
CSGMRDRGLVDQYF
TGCAGCGGGATGAGGGACAGGGGGCTGGTGGACCAGTACTTC
>TRBJ1-5|TRBD1|.|TRBV14
CASSQVGDREGNQPQHF
TGTGCCAGCAGCCAAGTGGGGGACAGGGAGGGAAATCAGCCCCAGCATTTT
>TRBJ2-6|TRBD1|.|TRBV11-1
CASSAGTAYSGANVLTF
TGTGCCAGCAGCGCCGGGACAGCTTACTCTGGGGCCAACGTCCTGACTTTC
>TRBJ2-7|.|.|TRBV20-1
CSARSPGEQYF
TGCAGTGCTAGATCCCCCGGCGAGCAGTACTTC
>TRBJ2-2|.|.|TRBV27
CATKKELVAGELFF
TGTGCCACCAAGAAAGAGTTAGTGGCCGGGGAGCTGTTTTTT
>TRBJ1-2|.|few|TRBV7-9
CASSPGFIYGYTF
TGTGCCAGCAGCCCAGGGTTCATCTATGGCTACACCTTC
>TRBJ2-7|.|.|TRBV28
CASTFWGASYEQYF
TGTGCCAGCACCTTCTGGGGGGCTTCTTACGAGCAGTACTTC
>TRBJ2-5|.|.|TRBV7-6
CASSLGPYQETQYF
TGTGCCAGCAGCTTAGGTCCGTACCAAGAGACCCAGTACTTC
>TRBJ1-6|.|few|TRBV6-1
CASSTGLQNNSPLHF
TGTGCCAGCAGTACAGGGCTCCAGAATAATTCACCCCTCCACTTT
>TRBJ2-5|.|.|TRBV19
CASSIRDVQETQYF
TGTGCCAGTAGTATCCGGGACGTCCAAGAGACCCAGTACTTC
>TRBJ1-5|TRBD1|.|TRBV20-1
CSARTGLSNQPQHF
TGCAGTGCCAGGACAGGGTTAAGCAATCAGCCCCAGCATTTT
>TRBJ1-3|.|.|TRBV30
CAWRGREHGNTIYF
TGTGCCTGGAGGGGACGGGAGCACGGAAACACCATATATTTT
>TRBJ1-2|.|.|TRBV6-2/TRBV6-3
CASSSTYGYTF
TGTGCCAGCAGTTCGACCTATGGCTACACCTTC
>TRBJ1-2|.|.|TRBV10-2
CASSESPNYGYTF
TGCGCCAGCAGTGAGTCGCCTAACTATGGCTACACCTTC
>TRBJ2-3|.|.|TRBV20-1
CSARDRLADTQYF
TGCAGTGCTAGAGATAGGCTAGCAGATACGCAGTATTTT
>TRBJ2-3|TRBD1|few|TRBV12-3/TRBV12-4
CASKTTGIPDTQYF
TGTGCCAGCAAGACGACAGGGATCCCGGATACGCAGTATTTT
>TRBJ1-5|TRBD1|.|TRBV6-1
CASRGDRSNQPQHF
TGTGCCAGCAGGGGGGACAGAAGCAATCAGCCCCAGCATTTT
>TRBJ2-6|.|.|TRBV5-4
CASSLIPGANVLTF
TGTGCCAGCAGCTTGATCCCCGGGGCCAACGTCCTGACTTTC
>TRBJ1-5|.|few|TRBV7-3
CASSQGRNQPQHF
TGTGCCAGCAGCCAGGGGCGAAATCAGCCCCAGCATTTT
>TRBJ1-5|TRBD1|medium-sized|TRBV20-1
CSAWRGTGGTGNQPQHF
TGCAGTGCATGGAGGGGGACAGGGGGCACGGGCAATCAGCCCCAGCATTTT
>TRBJ2-2|.|medium-sized|TRBV24-1
CATSGTGELFF
TGTGCCACCAGTGGCACCGGGGAGCTGTTTTTT
>TRBJ2-2|.|.|TRBV14
CASSRGTGLGTGELFF
TGTGCCAGCAGTCGAGGAACAGGCCTAGGGACCGGGGAGCTGTTTTTT
>TRBJ2-2|.|few|TRBV28
CASSFTGELFF
TGTGCCAGCAGCTTCACCGGGGAGCTGTTTTTT
>TRBJ2-3|.|.|TRBV30
CAWTPTADTQYF
TGTGCCTGGACCCCGACCGCTGATACGCAGTATTTT
>TRBJ2-2|TRBD2|few|TRBV5-4
CASSAARSGGSNTGELFF
TGTGCCAGCAGCGCCGCTCGTAGCGGGGGCTCGAACACCGGGGAGCTGTTTTTT
>TRBJ2-3|.|few|TRBV10-3
CAISAYRTRTDTQYF
TGTGCCATCAGTGCCTACAGGACCCGCACAGATACGCAGTATTTT
>TRBJ2-1|TRBD2|few|TRBV15
CATSRSGGGPYNEQFF
TGTGCCACCAGCAGAAGCGGGGGGGGACCTTACAATGAGCAGTTCTTC
>TRBJ2-3|.|once|TRBV27
CASSFLADTQYF
TGTGCCAGCAGTTTTCTGGCAGATACGCAGTATTTT
>TRBJ1-2|TRBD1|few|TRBV11-3
CASSLGPDRGNYGYTF
TGTGCCAGCAGCTTAGGTCCGGACAGGGGTAACTATGGCTACACCTTC
>TRBJ2-6|TRBD1|.|TRBV11-2
CASSPDRASGANVLTF
TGTGCCAGCAGCCCGGACAGGGCTTCTGGGGCCAACGTCCTGACTTTC
>TRBJ2-5|.|.|TRBV7-2
CASGRGRLQETQYF
TGTGCCAGCGGCCGGGGGCGCCTCCAAGAGACCCAGTACTTC
>TRBJ1-6|TRBD1|few|TRBV27
CASSLRQGVRNSPLHF
TGTGCCAGCAGTCTGAGACAGGGGGTGAGGAATTCACCCCTCCACTTT
>TRBJ2-4|.|.|TRBV7-9
CASSLDLSWRGVAKNIQYF
TGTGCCAGCAGCTTAGATCTTTCCTGGCGGGGCGTAGCCAAAAACATTCAGTACTTC
>TRBJ2-2|.|once|TRBV20-1
CSASGTSNTGELFF
TGCAGTGCTAGCGGCACATCGAACACCGGGGAGCTGTTTTTT
>TRBJ1-2|.|few|TRBV12-3/TRBV12-4
CASSLTIYGYTF
TGTGCCAGCAGTTTGACAATCTATGGCTACACCTTC
>TRBJ2-6|TRBD1|.|TRBV27
CASSFSRTGGANVLTF
TGTGCCAGCAGTTTCAGTAGGACAGGGGGGGCCAACGTCCTGACTTTC
>TRBJ1-5|.|few|TRBV6-1
CASSSDSYSNQPQHF
TGTGCCAGCAGCAGCGACAGCTATAGCAATCAGCCCCAGCATTTT
>TRBJ2-2|.|.|TRBV28
CASSSFLSPGNSGTGELFF
TGTGCCAGCAGTTCATTTTTATCACCAGGGAATTCAGGCACCGGGGAGCTGTTTTTT
>TRBJ2-6|.|.|TRBV27
CASSLEWRAGANVLTF
TGTGCCAGCAGTTTAGAGTGGAGGGCTGGGGCCAACGTCCTGACTTTC
>TRBJ1-2|.|few|TRBV6-5
CASSYGNYGYTF
TGTGCCAGCAGTTACGGGAACTATGGCTACACCTTC
>TRBJ2-7|.|.|TRBV11-3
CASSRDGYEQYF
TGTGCCAGCAGCCGAGATGGCTACGAGCAGTACTTC
>TRBJ2-3|.|few|TRBV5-4
CASSLKTTDTQYF
TGTGCCAGCAGCTTAAAGACCACAGATACGCAGTATTTT
>TRBJ1-4|.|.|TRBV9
CASSVDGTSLNEKLFF
TGTGCCAGCAGCGTAGACGGGACAAGCCTTAATGAAAAACTGTTTTTT
>TRBJ1-5|TRBD1|few|TRBV20-1
CSATRSTGGLGNQPQHF
TGCAGTGCCACTAGATCGACAGGGGGGTTGGGCAATCAGCCCCAGCATTTT
>TRBJ1-1|TRBD1|.|TRBV19
CASSIFGGGQMNTEAFF
TGTGCCAGTAGTATATTCGGAGGGGGACAGATGAACACTGAAGCTTTCTTT
>TRBJ2-4|.|.|TRBV7-2
CASSLQSGTGSQYF
TGTGCCAGCAGCTTACAATCGGGGACGGGGAGTCAGTACTTC
>TRBJ1-1|.|few|TRBV27
CASSLGGYGEAFF
TGTGCCAGCAGTTTAGGGGGTTACGGTGAAGCTTTCTTT
>TRBJ2-5|.|.|TRBV4-2
CASSQAGVETQYF
TGTGCCAGCAGCCAAGCAGGGGTGGAGACCCAGTACTTC
>TRBJ2-7|.|.|TRBV5-1
CASSHEGGTNEQYF
TGCGCCAGCAGCCATGAGGGGGGGACCAACGAGCAGTACTTC